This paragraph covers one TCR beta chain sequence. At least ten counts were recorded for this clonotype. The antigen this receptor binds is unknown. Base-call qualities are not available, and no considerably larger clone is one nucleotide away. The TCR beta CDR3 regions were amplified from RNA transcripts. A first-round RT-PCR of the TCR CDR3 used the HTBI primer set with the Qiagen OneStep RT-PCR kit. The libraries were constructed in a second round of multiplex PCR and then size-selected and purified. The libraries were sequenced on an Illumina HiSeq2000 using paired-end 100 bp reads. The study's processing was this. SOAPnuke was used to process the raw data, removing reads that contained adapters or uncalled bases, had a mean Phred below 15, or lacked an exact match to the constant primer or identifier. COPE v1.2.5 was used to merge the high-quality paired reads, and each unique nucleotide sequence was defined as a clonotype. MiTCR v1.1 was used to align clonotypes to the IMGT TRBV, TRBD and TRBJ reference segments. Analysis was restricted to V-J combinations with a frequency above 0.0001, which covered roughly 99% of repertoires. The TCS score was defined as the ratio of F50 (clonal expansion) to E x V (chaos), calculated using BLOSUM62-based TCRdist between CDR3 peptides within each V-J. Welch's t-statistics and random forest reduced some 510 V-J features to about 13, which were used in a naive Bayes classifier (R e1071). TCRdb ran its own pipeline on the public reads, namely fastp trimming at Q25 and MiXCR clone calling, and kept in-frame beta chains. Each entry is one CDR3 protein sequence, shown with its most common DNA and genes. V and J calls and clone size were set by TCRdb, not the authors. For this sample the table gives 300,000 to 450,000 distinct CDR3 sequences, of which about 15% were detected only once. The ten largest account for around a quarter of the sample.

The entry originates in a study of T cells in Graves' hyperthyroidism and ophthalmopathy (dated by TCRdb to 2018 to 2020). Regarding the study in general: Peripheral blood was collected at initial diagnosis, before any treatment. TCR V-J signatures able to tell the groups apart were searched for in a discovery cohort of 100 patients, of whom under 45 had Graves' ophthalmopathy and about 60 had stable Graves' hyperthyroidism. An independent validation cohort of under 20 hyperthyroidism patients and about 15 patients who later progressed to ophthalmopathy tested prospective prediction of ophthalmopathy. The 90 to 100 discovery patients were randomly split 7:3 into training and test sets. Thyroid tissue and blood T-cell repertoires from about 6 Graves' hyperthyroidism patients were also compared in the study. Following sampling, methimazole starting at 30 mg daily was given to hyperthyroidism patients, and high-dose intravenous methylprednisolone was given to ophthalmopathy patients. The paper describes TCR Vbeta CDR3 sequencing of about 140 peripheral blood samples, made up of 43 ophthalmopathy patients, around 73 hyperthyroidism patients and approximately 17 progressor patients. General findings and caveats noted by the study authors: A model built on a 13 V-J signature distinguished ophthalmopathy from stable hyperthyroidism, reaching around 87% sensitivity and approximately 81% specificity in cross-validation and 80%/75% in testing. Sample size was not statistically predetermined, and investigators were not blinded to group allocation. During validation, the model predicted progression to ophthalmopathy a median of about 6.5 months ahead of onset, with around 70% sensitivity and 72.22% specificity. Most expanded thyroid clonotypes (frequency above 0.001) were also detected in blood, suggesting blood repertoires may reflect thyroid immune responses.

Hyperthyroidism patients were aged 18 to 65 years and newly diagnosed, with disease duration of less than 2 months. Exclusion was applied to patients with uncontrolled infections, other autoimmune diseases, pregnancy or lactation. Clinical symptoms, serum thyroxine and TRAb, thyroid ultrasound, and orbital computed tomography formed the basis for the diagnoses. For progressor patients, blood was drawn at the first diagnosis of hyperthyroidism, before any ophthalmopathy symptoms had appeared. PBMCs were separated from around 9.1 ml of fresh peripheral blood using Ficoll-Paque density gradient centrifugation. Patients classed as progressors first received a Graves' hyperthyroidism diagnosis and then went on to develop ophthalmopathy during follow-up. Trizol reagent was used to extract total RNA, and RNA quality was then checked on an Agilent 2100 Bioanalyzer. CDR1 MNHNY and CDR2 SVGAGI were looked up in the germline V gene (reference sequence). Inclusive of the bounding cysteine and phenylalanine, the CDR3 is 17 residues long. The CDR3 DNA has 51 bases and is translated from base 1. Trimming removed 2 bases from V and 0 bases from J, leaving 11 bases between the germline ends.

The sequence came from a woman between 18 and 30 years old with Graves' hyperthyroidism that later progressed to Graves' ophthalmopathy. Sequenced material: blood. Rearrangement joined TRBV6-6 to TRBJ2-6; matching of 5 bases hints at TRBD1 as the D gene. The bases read TGTGCCAGCAGTTACGGGGCCGTGCCCTCTGGGGCCAACGTCCTGACTTTC. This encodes CASSYGAVPSGANVLTF.